This T cell receptor beta chain was sequenced for a study of blood T cell repertoires in COVID-19. Study-level information: Italy, Spain and the United States were the sources of the convalescent and acute COVID-19 samples. T cells, B-cell-depleted T cells, or PBMCs provided the cDNA or gDNA that served as material.

Original processing notes: Researchers report that nucleated cell counts were estimated from reference gene primer amplification. Profiled with immunoSEQ multiplex PCR; TCRdb holds only in-frame clones, not every one. The V and J calls and the clone size are those of that table, but D and trimming were determined from the DNA. The sample contains about 140,000 clones, about 90% of which appear only once. In its sample, this clone was seen a few times. Germline values: CDR1 KGHSH, CDR2 LQKENI. Trimming removed 3 bases from V and 5 bases from J; junction bases left unmatched: 7. This CDR3 has 15 residues.

This receptor was obtained from a woman older than 75 with acute or convalescent COVID-19. The rearrangement links TRBV18 to TRBJ1-5; the match to TRBD1 covers 7 bases. The sample comprised peripheral blood. CDR3 protein: CASSPRQGLDQPQHF. The CDR3 region has the DNA TGTGCCAGCTCACCTAGACAGGGCTTGGATCAGCCCCAGCATTTT.